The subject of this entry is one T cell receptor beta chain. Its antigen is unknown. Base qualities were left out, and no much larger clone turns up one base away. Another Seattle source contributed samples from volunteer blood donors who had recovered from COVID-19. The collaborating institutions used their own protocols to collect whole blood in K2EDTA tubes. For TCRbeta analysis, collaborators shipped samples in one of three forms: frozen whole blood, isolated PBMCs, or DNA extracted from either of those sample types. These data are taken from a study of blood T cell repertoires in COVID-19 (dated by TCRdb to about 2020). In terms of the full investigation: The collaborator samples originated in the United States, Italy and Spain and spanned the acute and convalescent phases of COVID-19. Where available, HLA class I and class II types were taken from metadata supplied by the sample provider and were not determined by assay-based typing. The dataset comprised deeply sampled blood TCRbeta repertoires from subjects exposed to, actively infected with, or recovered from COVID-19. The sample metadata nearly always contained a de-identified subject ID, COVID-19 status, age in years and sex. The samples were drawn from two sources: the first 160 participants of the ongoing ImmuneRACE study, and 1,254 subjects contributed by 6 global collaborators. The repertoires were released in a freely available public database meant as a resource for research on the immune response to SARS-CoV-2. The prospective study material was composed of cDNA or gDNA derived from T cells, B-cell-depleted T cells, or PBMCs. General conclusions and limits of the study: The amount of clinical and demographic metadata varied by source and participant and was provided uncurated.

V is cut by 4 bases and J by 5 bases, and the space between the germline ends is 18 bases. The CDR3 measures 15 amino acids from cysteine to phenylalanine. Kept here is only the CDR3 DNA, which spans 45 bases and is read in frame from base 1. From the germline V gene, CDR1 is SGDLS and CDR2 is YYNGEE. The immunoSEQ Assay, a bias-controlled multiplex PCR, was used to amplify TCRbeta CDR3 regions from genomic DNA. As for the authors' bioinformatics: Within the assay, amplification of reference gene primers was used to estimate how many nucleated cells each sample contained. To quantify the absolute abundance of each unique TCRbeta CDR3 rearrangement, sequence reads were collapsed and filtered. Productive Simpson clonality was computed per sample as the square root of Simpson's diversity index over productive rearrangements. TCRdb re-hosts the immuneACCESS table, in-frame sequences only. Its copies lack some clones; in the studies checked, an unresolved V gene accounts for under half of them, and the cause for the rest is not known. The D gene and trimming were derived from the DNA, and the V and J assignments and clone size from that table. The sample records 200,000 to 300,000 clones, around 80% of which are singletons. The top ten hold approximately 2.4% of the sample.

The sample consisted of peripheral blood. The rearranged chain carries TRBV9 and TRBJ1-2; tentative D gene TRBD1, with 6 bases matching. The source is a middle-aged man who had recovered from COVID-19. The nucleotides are TGTGCCAGCAGCCCCCCACAGGGCGTCGGGTATGGCTACACCTTC. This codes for CASSPPQGVGYGYTF.